This TCR beta chain was identified in a study of shared clonotypes between healthy human individuals. The trim removed 3 bases at V and 4 bases at J, leaving 4 bases unmatched. The CDR3 sequence is 14 residues long. CDR1 is KGHSH and CDR2 is LQKENI in the germline V gene. At a deep level, the assay was run. On sorted subsets, replicate PCRs used 150 to 250 ng DNA, or tens of thousands of T cell genomes. Sequencing used immunoSEQ multiplex PCR; TCRdb keeps in-frame clones, though not all of them. The profile shows roughly 2.2 million clones, approximately 95% of them singletons. Study-wide findings and caveats: Deeper or shallower sequencing was expected to change how clonotypes are shared among donors.

For this clone: Its antigen is unknown. The same CDR3 can be traced to other DNA sequences in this sample.

The specimen was naive CD4+ T cells from PBMCs. Subset in this sample: CD45RA+ positively selected. The sequence was obtained from a young man in good health. Some clones in this sample may be carry-over from other donors' samples. This chain connects TRBV18 to TRBJ2-7; 9 bases are a match to TRBD2. For the CDR3, the DNA is TGTGCCAGCTCACCCCCTAGCGGGATATACGAGCAGTACTTC. It specifies CASSPPSGIYEQYF. Full variable domain (missing parts from reference TRBV18 and TRBJ2-7): NAGVMQNPRHLVRRRGQEARLRCSPMKGHSHVYWYRQLPEEGLKFMVYLQKENIIDESGMPKERFSAEFPKEGPSILRIQQVVRGDSAAYFCASSPPSGIYEQYFGPGTRLTVT.